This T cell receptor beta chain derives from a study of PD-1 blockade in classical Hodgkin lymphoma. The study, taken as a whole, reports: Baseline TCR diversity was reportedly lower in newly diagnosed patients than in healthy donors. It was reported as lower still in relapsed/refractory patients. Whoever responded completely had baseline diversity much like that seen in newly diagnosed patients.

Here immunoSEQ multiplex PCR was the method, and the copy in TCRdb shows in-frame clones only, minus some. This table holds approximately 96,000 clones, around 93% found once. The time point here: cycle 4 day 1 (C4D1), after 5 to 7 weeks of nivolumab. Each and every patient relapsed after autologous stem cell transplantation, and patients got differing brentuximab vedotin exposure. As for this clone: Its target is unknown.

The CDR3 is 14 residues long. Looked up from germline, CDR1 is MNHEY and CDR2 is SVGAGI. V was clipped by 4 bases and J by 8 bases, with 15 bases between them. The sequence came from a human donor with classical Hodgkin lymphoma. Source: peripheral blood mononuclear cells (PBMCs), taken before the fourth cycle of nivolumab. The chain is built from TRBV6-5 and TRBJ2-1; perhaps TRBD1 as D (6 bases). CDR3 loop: CASSFKTGIYEQFF. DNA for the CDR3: TGTGCCAGCAGTTTCAAGACAGGAATCTATGAGCAGTTCTTC.